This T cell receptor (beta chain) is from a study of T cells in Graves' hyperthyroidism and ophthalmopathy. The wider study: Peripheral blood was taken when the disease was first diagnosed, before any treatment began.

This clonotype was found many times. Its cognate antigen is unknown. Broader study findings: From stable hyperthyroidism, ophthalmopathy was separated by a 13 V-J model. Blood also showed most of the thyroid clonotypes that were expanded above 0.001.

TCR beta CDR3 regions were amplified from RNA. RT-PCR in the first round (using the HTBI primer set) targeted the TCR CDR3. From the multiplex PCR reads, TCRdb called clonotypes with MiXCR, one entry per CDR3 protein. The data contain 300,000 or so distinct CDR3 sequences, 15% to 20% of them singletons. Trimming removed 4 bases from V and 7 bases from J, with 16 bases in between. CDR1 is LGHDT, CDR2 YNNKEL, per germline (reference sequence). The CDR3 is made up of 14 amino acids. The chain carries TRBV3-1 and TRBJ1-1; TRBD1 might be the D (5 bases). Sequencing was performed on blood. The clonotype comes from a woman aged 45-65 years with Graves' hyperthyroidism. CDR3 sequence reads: CASSRGGNEGEAFF. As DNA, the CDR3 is TGTGCCAGCAGCCGCGGGGGGAACGAGGGTGAAGCTTTCTTT.